The sequence of this TCR beta chain was determined in a study of CD4 T cells in relation to SARS-CoV-2 and coronaviruses. Study findings and constraints: Pre-pandemic and post-infection samples never came from the same donor.

Sequenced by immunoSEQ multiplex PCR; TCRdb stores in-frame clones only, minus some. The sample lists under 25,000 clones, 76% seen once, with 21% in the top ten. CDR3 length: 14 residues. The germline V gene encodes CDR1 SNHLY and CDR2 FYNNEI. V was clipped by 4 bases and J by 6 bases, with 16 bases between them. The unexposed donors gave CD4+ T cells in about 2011-2018, prior to COVID-19. CD4+ T cells were isolated from the cells after about 11 days of culture. Testing used SARS-CoV-2 S/N and four cold-coronavirus spikes on unexposed-donor CD4+ T cells, cells permitting. Worth noting for this clone: Antigen: not known.

This TCR was recovered from a human donor in good health. The chain is built from TRBV2 and TRBJ2-7; weak D call: TRBD2 (6 bases). The sample consisted of CD4+ T cells from PBMCs, cultured in vitro. For the CDR3, the DNA is TGTGCCAGCAGTGCCGGGGCTAGCGTGGGCGAGCAGTACTTC. Its translation: CASSAGASVGEQYF.